This T cell receptor beta chain was sequenced during a study of post-analysis software for immune sequencing data. V dropped 2 bases and J dropped 0; count of bases not matched to a gene: 6. Germline CDR1 and CDR2: SGHVS and FQNEAQ. The CDR3 extends over 16 amino acids. Unique molecular identifiers were carried by the TCR beta cDNA libraries. TCRdb called the PCR reads again in MiXCR, with one record for every CDR3 protein. The sample lists 750,000 to 950,000 distinct CDR3 sequences; 53% were seen once. Findings and caveats of the study: In multiple sclerosis, normalized Chao1 diversity was significantly below that of controls. The study found TRBV5-6, TRBV5-1 and TRBV20-1 among five TRBV segments more frequent in patients than controls.

Turning to this clonotype: Its target is not known.

The source of this sequence is a girl aged 10-17 years with multiple sclerosis. Specimen: blood. This chain joins TRBV7-8 and TRBJ2-5; TRBD2 aligns across 7 bases. CDR3 sequence: CASSLTGTTYQETQYF. CDR3 coding DNA: TGTGCCAGCAGCTTAACCGGGACTACCTACCAAGAGACCCAGTACTTC.